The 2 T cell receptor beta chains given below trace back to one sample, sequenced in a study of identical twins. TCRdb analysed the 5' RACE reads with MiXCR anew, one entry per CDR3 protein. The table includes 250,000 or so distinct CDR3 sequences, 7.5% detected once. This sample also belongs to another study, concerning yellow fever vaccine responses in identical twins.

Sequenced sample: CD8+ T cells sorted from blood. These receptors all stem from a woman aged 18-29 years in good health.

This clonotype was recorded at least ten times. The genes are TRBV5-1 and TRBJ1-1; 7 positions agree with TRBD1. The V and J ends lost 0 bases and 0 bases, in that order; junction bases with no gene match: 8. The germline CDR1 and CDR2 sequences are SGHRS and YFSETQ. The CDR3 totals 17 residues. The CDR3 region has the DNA TGCGCCAGCAGCTTGGTGGAGGGGGCGCCGATGAACACTGAAGCTTTCTTT. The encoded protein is CASSLVEGAPMNTEAFF.

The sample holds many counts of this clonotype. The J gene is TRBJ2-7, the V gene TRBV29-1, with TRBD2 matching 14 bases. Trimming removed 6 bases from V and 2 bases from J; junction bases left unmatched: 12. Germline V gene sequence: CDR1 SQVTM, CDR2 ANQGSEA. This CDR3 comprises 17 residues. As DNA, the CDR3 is TGCAGCGTCCGAAGTCCCGGGACTAGCGGGAGCACCTACGAGCAGTACTTC. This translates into CSVRSPGTSGSTYEQYF.